A selection of T cell receptor beta chains follows, all from one sample in a study of glioma-infiltrating T cells. TCRdb ran MiXCR on the multiplex PCR reads and lists one entry per CDR3 protein. In the table there are about 130,000 distinct CDR3 sequences, roughly 25% of which are singletons. The specimen was glioma tissue, nonneoplastic brain tissue, or PBMCs (not recorded which). These receptor sequences come from a human donor with low-grade glioma or glioblastoma, undergoing nonglioma brain surgery, or in good health (not recorded which). Each CDR3 is given with its conserved first and last residue. A D gene is named only where the DNA matches it firmly. The size of a clone is reported for some rows only, either as once, few or many, or as a class for expanded clones.

v_call	j_call	clone_size	d_call	cdr3_aa	cdr3_nt
TRBV4-3	TRBJ1-1	many	.	CASSQEASYTEAFF	TGCGCCAGCAGCCAAGAAGCCTCATACACTGAAGCTTTCTTT
TRBV7-9	TRBJ1-3	many	.	CASCPYSGNTIYF	TGTGCCAGCTGCCCATACTCTGGAAACACCATATATTTT
TRBV3-1	TRBJ1-2	many	.	CASSKDPGQPNYGYTF	TGTGCCAGCAGCAAAGACCCTGGCCAGCCTAACTATGGCTACACCTTC
TRBV2	TRBJ1-1	few	.	CASSERTVINTEAFF	TGTGCCAGCAGTGAAAGGACGGTTATAAACACTGAAGCTTTCTTT
TRBV7-9	TRBJ2-1	.	.	CASSFLWSSYSEQFF	.
TRBV27	TRBJ1-2	.	TRBD1	CASRASGQGKGYTF	TGTGCCAGCAGGGCCTCGGGACAGGGGAAGGGCTACACCTTC
TRBV28	TRBJ2-2	many	.	CASSSGTATGELFF	TGTGCCAGCAGTTCCGGGACGGCGACCGGGGAGCTGTTTTTT
TRBV11-2	TRBJ1-2	few	TRBD1	CASSLGNRGTYGYTF	TGTGCCAGCAGCTTGGGGAACAGGGGGACCTATGGCTACACCTTC
TRBV14	TRBJ1-3	.	.	CASSQEIGVSANTIYF	TGTGCCAGCAGCCAAGAAATAGGGGTATCGGCAAACACCATATATTTT
TRBV28	TRBJ1-5	many	.	CASSELLGSNQPQHF	TGTGCCAGCAGTGAACTACTGGGTAGCAATCAGCCCCAGCATTTT
TRBV19	TRBJ2-4	few	.	CASSSGSPKNIQYF	TGTGCCAGTAGTAGTGGGAGTCCCAAAAACATTCAGTACTTC
TRBV4-3	TRBJ1-5	many	.	CASSQDRVEYQPQHF	TGCGCCAGCAGCCAAGATCGGGTCGAATATCAGCCCCAGCATTTT
TRBV4-1	TRBJ2-1	many	TRBD2	CASSHWGGLAGVFDEQFF	TGCGCCAGCAGCCATTGGGGGGGACTAGCGGGAGTATTCGATGAGCAGTTCTTC
TRBV7-8	TRBJ2-7	.	TRBD1	CASSKDRYPSYEQYF	TGTGCCAGCAGCAAGGACAGGTATCCTTCCTACGAGCAGTACTTC
TRBV6-1	TRBJ2-1	many	TRBD2	CASSLVAGVLNEQFF	TGTGCCAGCAGTTTGGTAGCGGGAGTGTTGAATGAGCAGTTCTTC
TRBV4-1	TRBJ2-7	many	.	CASSQDAGRAAEQYF	TGCGCCAGCAGCCAAGATGCCGGAAGGGCCGCGGAGCAGTACTTC
TRBV7-9	TRBJ2-5	many	.	CASSLQGPQETQYF	TGTGCCAGCAGCTTACAGGGGCCCCAAGAGACCCAGTACTTC
TRBV7-2	TRBJ1-1	many	.	CASSLVSRSNTEAFF	TGTGCCAGCAGCTTAGTTAGTCGATCGAACACTGAAGCTTTCTTT
TRBV7-2	TRBJ2-7	many	TRBD2	CASSLERGTYEQYF	TGTGCCAGCAGCTTAGAGCGGGGCACCTACGAGCAGTACTTC
TRBV20-1	TRBJ2-2	many	TRBD2	CSATGTSGRAAGELFF	TGCAGTGCTACCGGGACTAGCGGGAGGGCCGCCGGGGAGCTGTTTTTT
TRBV30	TRBJ1-4	.	.	CAWSPGILNEKLFF	TGTGCCTGGAGTCCCGGGATCTTAAATGAAAAACTGTTTTTT
TRBV29-1	TRBJ2-3	.	.	CSVEDLPGSTDTQYF	TGCAGCGTTGAAGATCTGCCGGGGAGCACAGATACGCAGTATTTT
TRBV10-3	TRBJ2-5	few	.	CAISDRPRETQYF	TGTGCCATCAGTGACAGACCACGAGAGACCCAGTACTTC
TRBV7-2	TRBJ1-5	many	.	CASSLELFSNQPQHF	TGTGCCAGCAGCTTAGAATTGTTTAGCAATCAGCCCCAGCATTTT
TRBV29-1	TRBJ1-3	.	.	CSVGAAGNTIYF	TGCAGCGTTGGGGCAGCTGGAAACACCATATATTTT
TRBV29-1	TRBJ2-7	.	.	CSVSRGGGEQYF	TGCAGCGTTAGCAGGGGAGGCGGCGAGCAGTACTTC
TRBV27	TRBJ1-5	.	.	CASSLLDTNQPQHF	TGTGCCAGCAGTTTATTGGACACGAATCAGCCCCAGCATTTT
TRBV5-1	TRBJ2-1	.	TRBD2	CASSLGSGRTDNEQFF	TGCGCCAGCAGCTTGGGGAGCGGGAGGACAGACAATGAGCAGTTCTTC
TRBV15	TRBJ2-5	many	TRBD1	CATSKWDSQETQYF	TGTGCCACCAGCAAATGGGACAGCCAAGAGACCCAGTACTTC
TRBV5-1	TRBJ2-7	.	TRBD1	CASSSFPGTVEQYF	TGCGCCAGCAGCTCGTTCCCCGGGACAGTCGAGCAGTACTTC
TRBV25-1	TRBJ1-1	many	.	CASSEFGAGGGTEAFF	TGTGCCAGCAGTGAATTTGGCGCTGGAGGGGGCACTGAAGCTTTCTTT
TRBV2	TRBJ2-1	many	TRBD2	CASSKLAGTGEQFF	TGTGCCAGCAGTAAACTAGCGGGAACCGGTGAGCAGTTCTTC
TRBV19	TRBJ1-2	many	.	CASSTTGKPYGYTF	TGTGCCAGTAGCACTACAGGGAAACCATATGGCTACACCTTC
TRBV9	TRBJ2-3	.	TRBD2	CASSARDYATASFDTQYF	TGTGCCAGCAGCGCCCGGGACTACGCCACGGCTTCGTTTGATACGCAGTATTTT
TRBV6-6	TRBJ2-5	.	.	CASSYSSRAETQYF	TGTGCCAGCAGTTACTCGTCCAGGGCAGAGACCCAGTACTTC
TRBV10-2	TRBJ2-2	many	TRBD2	CASSRDYYGTGELFF	TGCGCCAGCAGCCGGGACTACTACGGAACCGGGGAGCTGTTTTTT
TRBV7-2	TRBJ1-3	.	.	CASSLDGVGNTIYF	TGTGCCAGCAGCTTAGATGGGGTTGGAAACACCATATATTTT
TRBV6-1	TRBJ1-6	many	TRBD1	CASSAWGQGSSPLHF	TGTGCCAGCAGTGCCTGGGGACAGGGGAGCTCACCCCTCCACTTT
TRBV5-1	TRBJ2-2	few	TRBD1	CASSLTRGRSDSAKELFF	TGCGCCAGCAGCTTGACAAGGGGGCGTAGCGACTCTGCCAAGGAGCTGTTTTTT
TRBV11-1	TRBJ2-1	many	TRBD2	CASSQGAGAIYEQFF	TGTGCCAGCAGCCAAGGCGCGGGAGCAATATATGAGCAGTTCTTC
TRBV7-6	TRBJ2-3	many	.	CASSLATRGSTDTQYF	TGTGCCAGCAGCTTAGCAACCAGGGGTAGCACAGATACGCAGTATTTT
TRBV4-1	TRBJ1-2	.	.	CASRPNREVGYTF	TGCGCCAGCAGACCAAACAGGGAAGTTGGCTACACCTTC
TRBV6-1	TRBJ2-5	many	TRBD2	CASSRTSSQETQYF	TGTGCCAGCAGTCGGACTAGCAGCCAAGAGACCCAGTACTTC
TRBV19	TRBJ2-7	few	TRBD2	CASSTLMVGGRGYEQYF	TGTGCCAGTAGCACTTTAATGGTAGGCGGGAGGGGCTACGAGCAGTACTTC
TRBV5-4	TRBJ2-1	few	TRBD1	CASSLAGQGDEQFF	TGTGCCAGCAGCTTAGCGGGACAGGGCGATGAGCAGTTCTTC
TRBV28	TRBJ1-1	many	.	CASSLWRQGVTGNTEAFF	TGTGCCAGCAGTTTATGGCGGCAGGGTGTTACCGGGAACACTGAAGCTTTCTTT
TRBV12-3/TRBV12-4	TRBJ2-1	few	TRBD1	CASSLLGTGRFIEQFF	TGTGCCAGCAGTTTACTTGGGACAGGGCGTTTTATTGAGCAGTTCTTC
TRBV3-1	TRBJ2-7	many	.	CASSQSHYEQYF	TGTGCCAGCAGCCAATCACACTACGAGCAGTACTTC
TRBV28	TRBJ2-3	many	.	CASNPPGSLVADTQYF	TGTGCCAGCAACCCTCCGGGGAGCCTAGTGGCAGATACGCAGTATTTT
TRBV20-1	TRBJ2-7	many	.	CSATTGYPYEQYF	TGCAGTGCTACCACAGGGTACCCCTACGAGCAGTACTTC
TRBV7-3	TRBJ2-5	many	.	CASSLSHFGTQYF	TGTGCCAGCAGCTTAAGTCACTTTGGGACCCAGTACTTC